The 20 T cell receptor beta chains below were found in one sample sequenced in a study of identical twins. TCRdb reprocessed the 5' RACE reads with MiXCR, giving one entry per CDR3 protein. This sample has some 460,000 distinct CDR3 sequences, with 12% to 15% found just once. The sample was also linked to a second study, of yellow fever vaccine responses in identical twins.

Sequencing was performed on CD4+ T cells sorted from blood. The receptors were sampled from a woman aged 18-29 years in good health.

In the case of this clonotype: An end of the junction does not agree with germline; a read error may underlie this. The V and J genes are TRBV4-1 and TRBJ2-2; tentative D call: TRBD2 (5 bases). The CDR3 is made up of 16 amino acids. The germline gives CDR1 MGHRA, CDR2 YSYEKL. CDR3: CANSPREGGNTGELFF. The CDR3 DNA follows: TGCGCCAACAGCCCGAGAGAGGGTGGGAACACCGGGGAGCTGTTTTTT.

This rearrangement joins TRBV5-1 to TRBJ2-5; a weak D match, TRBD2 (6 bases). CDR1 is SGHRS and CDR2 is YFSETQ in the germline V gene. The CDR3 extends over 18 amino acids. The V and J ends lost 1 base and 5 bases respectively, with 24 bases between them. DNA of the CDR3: TGCGCCAGCAGCTTGACGGTCCGGGCGGAGGGAACGAGGGAGACCCAGTACTTC. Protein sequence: CASSLTVRAEGTRETQYF. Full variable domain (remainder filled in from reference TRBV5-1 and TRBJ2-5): KAGVTQTPRYLIKTRGQQVTLSCSPISGHRSVSWYQQTPGQGLQFLFEYFSETQRNKGNFPGRFSGRQFSNSRSEMNVSTLELGDSALYLCASSLTVRAEGTRETQYFGPGTRLLVL.

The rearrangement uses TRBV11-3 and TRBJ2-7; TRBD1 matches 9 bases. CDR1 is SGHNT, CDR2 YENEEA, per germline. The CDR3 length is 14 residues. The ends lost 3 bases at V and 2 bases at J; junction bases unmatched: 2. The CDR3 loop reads CASSFGTGPYEQYF. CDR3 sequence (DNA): TGTGCCAGCAGCTTTGGGACAGGGCCCTACGAGCAGTACTTC.

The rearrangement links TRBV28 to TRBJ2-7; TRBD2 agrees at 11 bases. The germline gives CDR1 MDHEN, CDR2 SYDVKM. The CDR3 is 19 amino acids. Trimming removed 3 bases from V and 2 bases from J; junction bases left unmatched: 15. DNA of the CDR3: TGTGCCAGCAGTTTCGTGGGCAAAGTACTAGCGGGAGCTCCCTACGAGCAGTACTTC. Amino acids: CASSFVGKVLAGAPYEQYF.

Here the CDR3 reads CASSLVLEGEQYF. CDR3 DNA: TGTGCCAGCAGCTTGGTACTAGAAGGCGAGCAGTACTTC. The chain is built from TRBV5-5 and TRBJ2-7, with a tentative D call TRBD2 (5 bases). The CDR3 extends over 13 amino acids. Germline CDR1 and CDR2: SGHKS and YYEKEE (reference sequence). Trimming left V 0 bases short and J 6 bases short, with 10 bases between. The full variable domain, in which reference TRBV5-5 and TRBJ2-7 provide the parts outside the CDR3, is DAGVTQSPTHLIKTRGQQVTLRCSPISGHKSVSWYQQVLGQGPQFIFQYYEKEERGRGNFPDRFSARQFPNYSSELNVNALLLGDSALYLCASSLVLEGEQYFGPGTRLTVT.

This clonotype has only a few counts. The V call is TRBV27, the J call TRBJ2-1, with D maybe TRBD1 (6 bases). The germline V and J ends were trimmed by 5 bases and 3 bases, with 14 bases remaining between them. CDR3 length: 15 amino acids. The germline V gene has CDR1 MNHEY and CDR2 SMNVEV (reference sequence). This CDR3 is CASSGRGHIYNEQFF. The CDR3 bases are TGTGCCAGCAGTGGAAGGGGACACATCTACAATGAGCAGTTCTTC.

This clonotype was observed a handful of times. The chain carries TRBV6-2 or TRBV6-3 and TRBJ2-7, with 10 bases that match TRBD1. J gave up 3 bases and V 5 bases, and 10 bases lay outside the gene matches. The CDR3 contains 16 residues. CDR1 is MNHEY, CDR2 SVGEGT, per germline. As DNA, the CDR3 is TGTGCCAGCAGTCAGCCGGGACAGGGGAACGTCTACGAGCAGTACTTC. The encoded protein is CASSQPGQGNVYEQYF.

In DNA, the CDR3 is TGTGCCAGCAAAGGGACAGGGGAAGGAGAGACCCAGTACTTC. This gives the protein CASKGTGEGETQYF. The V call is TRBV2, the J call TRBJ2-5; 10 bases match TRBD1. The V segment lost 7 bases and the J segment 4 bases; nucleotides outside the gene matches: 6. In germline, CDR1 is SNHLY, CDR2 FYNNEI. This CDR3 has 14 residues.

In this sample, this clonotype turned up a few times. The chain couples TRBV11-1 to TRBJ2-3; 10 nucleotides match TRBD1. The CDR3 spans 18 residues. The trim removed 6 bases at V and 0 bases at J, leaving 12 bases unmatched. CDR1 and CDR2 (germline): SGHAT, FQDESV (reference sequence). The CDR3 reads CASRPRDRGFPSTDTQYF. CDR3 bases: TGTGCCAGCAGACCCCGGGACAGGGGATTTCCCAGCACAGATACGCAGTATTTT.

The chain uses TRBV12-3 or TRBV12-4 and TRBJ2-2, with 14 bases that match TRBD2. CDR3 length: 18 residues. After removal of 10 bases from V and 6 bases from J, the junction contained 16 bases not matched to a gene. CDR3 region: CAITPGGLAGVAPGELFF. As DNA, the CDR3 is TGTGCCATCACCCCTGGGGGACTAGCGGGAGTAGCCCCCGGGGAGCTGTTTTTT.

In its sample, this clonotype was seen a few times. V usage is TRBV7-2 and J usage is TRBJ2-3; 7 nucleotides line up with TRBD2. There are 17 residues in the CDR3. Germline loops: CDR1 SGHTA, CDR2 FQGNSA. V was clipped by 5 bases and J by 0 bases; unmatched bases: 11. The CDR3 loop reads CASSPRTSVGSTDTQYF. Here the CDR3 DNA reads TGTGCCAGCAGCCCTCGGACTAGTGTCGGTAGCACAGATACGCAGTATTTT. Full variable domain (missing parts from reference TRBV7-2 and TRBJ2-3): GAGVSQSPSNKVTEKGKDVELRCDPISGHTALYWYRQSLGQGLEFLIYFQGNSAPDKSGLPSDRFSAERTGGSVSTLTIQRTQQEDSAVYLCASSPRTSVGSTDTQYFGPGTRLTVL.

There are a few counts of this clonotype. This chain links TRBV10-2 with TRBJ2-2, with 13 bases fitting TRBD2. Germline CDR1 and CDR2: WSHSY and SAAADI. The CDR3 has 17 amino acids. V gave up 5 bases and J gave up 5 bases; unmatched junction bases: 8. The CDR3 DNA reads TGCGCCAGCAGTCAAATTAGGACTAGCGGGAGAACCGGGGAGCTGTTTTTT. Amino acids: CASSQIRTSGRTGELFF.

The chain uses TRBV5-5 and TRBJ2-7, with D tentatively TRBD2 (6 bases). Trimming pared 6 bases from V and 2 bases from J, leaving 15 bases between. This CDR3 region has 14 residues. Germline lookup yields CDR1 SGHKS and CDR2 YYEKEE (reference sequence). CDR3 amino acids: CASTRGSQTYEQYF. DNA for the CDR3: TGTGCCAGCACCCGGGGGAGCCAAACCTACGAGCAGTACTTC.

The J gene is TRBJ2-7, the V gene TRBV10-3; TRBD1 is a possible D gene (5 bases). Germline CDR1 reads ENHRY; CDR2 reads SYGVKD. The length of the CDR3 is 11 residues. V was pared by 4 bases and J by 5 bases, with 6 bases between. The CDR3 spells CAISADNEQYF. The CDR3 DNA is TGTGCCATCAGTGCGGACAACGAGCAGTACTTC.

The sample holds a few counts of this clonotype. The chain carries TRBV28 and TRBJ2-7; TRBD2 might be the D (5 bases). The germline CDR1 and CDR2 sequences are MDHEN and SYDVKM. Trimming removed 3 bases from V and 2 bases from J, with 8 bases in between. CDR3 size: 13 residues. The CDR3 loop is CASSFREPYEQYF. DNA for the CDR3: TGTGCCAGCAGTTTTCGGGAACCCTACGAGCAGTACTTC.

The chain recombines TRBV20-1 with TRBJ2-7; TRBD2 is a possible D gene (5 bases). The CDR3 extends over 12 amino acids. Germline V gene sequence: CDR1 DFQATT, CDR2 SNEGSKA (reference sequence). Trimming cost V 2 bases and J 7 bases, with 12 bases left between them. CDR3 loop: CSARRPGVEQYF. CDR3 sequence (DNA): TGCAGTGCTAGAAGGCCCGGGGTGGAGCAGTACTTC.

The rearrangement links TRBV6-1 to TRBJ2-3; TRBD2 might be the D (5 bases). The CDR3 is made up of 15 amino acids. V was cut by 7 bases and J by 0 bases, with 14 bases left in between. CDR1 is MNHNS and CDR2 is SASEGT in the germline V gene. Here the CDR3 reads CASNEGLTSTDTQYF. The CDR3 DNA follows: TGTGCCAGCAACGAAGGACTGACTAGCACAGATACGCAGTATTTT.

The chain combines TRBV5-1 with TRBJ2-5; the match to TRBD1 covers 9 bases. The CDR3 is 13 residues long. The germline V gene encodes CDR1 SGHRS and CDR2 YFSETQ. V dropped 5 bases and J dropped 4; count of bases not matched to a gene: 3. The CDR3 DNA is TGCGCCAGCAGTTCGACAGGGGGAGAGACCCAGTACTTC. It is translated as CASSSTGGETQYF.

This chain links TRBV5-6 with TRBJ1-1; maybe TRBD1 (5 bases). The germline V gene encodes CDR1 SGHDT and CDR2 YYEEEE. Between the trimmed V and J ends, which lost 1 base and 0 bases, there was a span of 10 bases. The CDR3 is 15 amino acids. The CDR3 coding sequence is TGTGCCAGCAGCTTGCCCGGGACGCTGAACACTGAAGCTTTCTTT. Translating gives CASSLPGTLNTEAFF. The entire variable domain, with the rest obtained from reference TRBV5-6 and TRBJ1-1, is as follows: DAGVTQSPTHLIKTRGQQVTLRCSPKSGHDTVSWYQQALGQGPQFIFQYYEEEERQRGNFPDRFSGHQFPNYSSELNVNALLLGDSALYLCASSLPGTLNTEAFFGQGTRLTVV.

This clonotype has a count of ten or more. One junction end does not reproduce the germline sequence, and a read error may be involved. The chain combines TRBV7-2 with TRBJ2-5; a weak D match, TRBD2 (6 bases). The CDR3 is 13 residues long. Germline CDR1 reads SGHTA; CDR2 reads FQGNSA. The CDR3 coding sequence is TGCGCCAGCAGCTTCTCGGGGGAAGAGACCCAGTACTTC. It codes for CASSFSGEETQYF. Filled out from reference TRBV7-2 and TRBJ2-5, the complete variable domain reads GAGVSQSPSNKVTEKGKDVELRCDPISGHTALYWYRQSLGQGLEFLIYFQGNSAPDKSGLPSDRFSAERTGGSVSTLTIQRTQQEDSAVYLCASSFSGEETQYFGPGTRLLVL.